At least ten counts were recorded for the clone carrying this T cell receptor (beta chain). Antigen unknown. From RNA transcripts, TCR beta CDR3 regions were amplified. Using the HTBI primer set, a first-round RT-PCR was run on the TCR CDR3. TCRdb reanalysed the multiplex PCR reads using MiXCR and keeps one entry per CDR3 protein. Of roughly 570,000 distinct CDR3 sequences listed, less than 20% were seen once; the top ten hold less than 9.5%. The data belong to a study of T cells in Graves' hyperthyroidism and ophthalmopathy. The germline CDR1 and CDR2 sequences are SGHTA and FQGNSA. This CDR3 contains 17 residues. The V gene end was trimmed by 2 bases and the J gene end by 4 bases; junction bases not matched to a gene: 10. Points from the study as a whole: From stable hyperthyroidism, ophthalmopathy was separated by a 13 V-J model. Most clonotypes expanded in thyroid above 0.001 were likewise present in blood.

This sequence originates from a woman aged 25 to 39 with Graves' hyperthyroidism. The specimen was blood. The chain employs TRBV7-2 and TRBJ2-5; 10 nucleotides align to TRBD2. CDR3 region: CASSLRTSGSRGETQYF. The CDR3 DNA follows: TGTGCCAGCAGCTTAAGGACTAGCGGCTCCCGGGGAGAGACCCAGTACTTC. The variable domain in full, completed from reference TRBV7-2 and TRBJ2-5, reads GAGVSQSPSNKVTEKGKDVELRCDPISGHTALYWYRQSLGQGLEFLIYFQGNSAPDKSGLPSDRFSAERTGGSVSTLTIQRTQQEDSAVYLCASSLRTSGSRGETQYFGPGTRLLVL.